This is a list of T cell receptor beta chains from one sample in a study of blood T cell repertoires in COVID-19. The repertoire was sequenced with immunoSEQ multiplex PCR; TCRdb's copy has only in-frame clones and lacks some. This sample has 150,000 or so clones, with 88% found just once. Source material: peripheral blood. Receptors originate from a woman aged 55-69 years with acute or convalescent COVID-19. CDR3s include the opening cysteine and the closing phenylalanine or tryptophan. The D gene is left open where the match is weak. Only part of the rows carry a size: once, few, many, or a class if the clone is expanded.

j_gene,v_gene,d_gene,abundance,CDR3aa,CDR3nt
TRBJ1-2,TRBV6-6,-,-,CASSPGWGEANYGYTF,TGTGCCAGCAGCCCCGGATGGGGGGAGGCTAACTATGGCTACACCTTC
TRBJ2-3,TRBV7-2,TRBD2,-,CASSLLADFSTDTQYF,TGTGCCAGCAGCTTGCTAGCGGACTTTAGCACAGATACGCAGTATTTT
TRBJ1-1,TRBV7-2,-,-,CASSIGLHTEAFF,TGTGCCAGCAGTATCGGTTTGCACACTGAAGCTTTCTTT
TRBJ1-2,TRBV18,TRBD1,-,CASSLGTSGTGGFYYGYTF,TGTGCCAGCTCACTCGGAACCAGCGGGACAGGGGGCTTCTACTATGGCTACACCTTC
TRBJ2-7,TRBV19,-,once,CATTLANGVSYEQYF,TGTGCCACCACCCTCGCCAACGGGGTCTCCTACGAGCAGTACTTC
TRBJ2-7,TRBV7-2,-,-,CASSLDGQTYEQYF,TGTGCCAGCAGCTTAGATGGACAGACCTACGAGCAGTACTTC
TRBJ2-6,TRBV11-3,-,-,CASSTRSSGANVLTF,TGTGCCAGCAGCACGAGGAGCTCTGGGGCCAACGTCCTGACTTTC
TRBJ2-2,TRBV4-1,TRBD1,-,CASSQPGAGGKNTGELFF,TGCGCCAGCAGCCAACCCGGGGCAGGGGGCAAGAACACCGGGGAGCTGTTTTTT
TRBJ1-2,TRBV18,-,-,CASSPEGGRYGYTF,TGTGCCAGCTCACCAGAAGGGGGAAGGTATGGCTACACCTTC
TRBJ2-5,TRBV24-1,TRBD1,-,CATSGTGGSQETQYF,TGTGCCACCAGTGGGACAGGGGGCTCTCAAGAGACCCAGTACTTC
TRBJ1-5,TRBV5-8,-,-,CASSLTGNQPQHF,TGTGCCAGCAGCTTGACAGGGAATCAGCCCCAGCATTTT
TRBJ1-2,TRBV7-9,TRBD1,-,CASSPSPRGRGDSF,TGTGCCAGCAGCCCCTCTCCCAGGGGGCGAGGAGACAGCTTC
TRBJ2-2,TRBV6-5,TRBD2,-,CASGQAGGGTGELFF,TGTGCCAGCGGACAAGCGGGCGGGGGCACCGGGGAGCTGTTTTTT
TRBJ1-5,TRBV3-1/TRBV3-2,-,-,CASSGTRDNQPQHF,TGTGCCAGCAGCGGCACGAGGGACAATCAGCCCCAGCATTTT
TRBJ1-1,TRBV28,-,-,CASSPFGGNTEAFF,TGTGCCAGCAGTCCCTTCGGGGGGAACACTGAAGCTTTCTTT
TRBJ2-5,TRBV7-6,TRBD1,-,CASSLAGQGETQYF,TGTGCCAGCAGCTTAGCTGGACAGGGTGAGACCCAGTACTTC